These 27 T cell receptor beta chains originate from one sample sequenced in a study of T cells after yellow fever vaccination. MiXCR, applied by TCRdb to the 5' RACE reads, yields one record per CDR3 protein. Seen here are just over 250,000 distinct CDR3 sequences, around 5.2% observed once, and the top ten hold roughly 3.5%. The sequencing here drew on CD4+ T cells sorted from PBMCs, taken on the day of the yellow fever booster vaccination. These receptors all come from a man aged 18 to 35 who received the YFV17D yellow fever vaccine.

This clonotype was counted many times. This sequence joins TRBV15 and TRBJ1-5; no clear D gene. Germline V gives CDR1 LNHNV, CDR2 YYDKDF (reference sequence). The CDR3 totals 13 residues. Trimming took off 2 bases at V and 11 bases at J, with 13 bases between the two ends. CDR3 DNA: TGTGCCACCAGCAGAAACGTAAGGCAGGCCCAGCATTTT. It yields the protein CATSRNVRQAQHF.

Many counts were recorded for this clonotype. This sequence joins TRBV5-1 and TRBJ2-7; D not resolved. The V gene lost 0 bases and the J gene lost 3 bases, with 10 bases spanning the gap. The CDR3 consists of 14 residues. Germline values: CDR1 SGHRS, CDR2 YFSETQ. The CDR3 protein is CASSLATDGYEQYF. DNA for the CDR3: TGCGCCAGCAGCTTGGCCACGGACGGCTACGAGCAGTACTTC. The variable domain in full, completed from reference TRBV5-1 and TRBJ2-7, reads KAGVTQTPRYLIKTRGQQVTLSCSPISGHRSVSWYQQTPGQGLQFLFEYFSETQRNKGNFPGRFSGRQFSNSRSEMNVSTLELGDSALYLCASSLATDGYEQYFGPGTRLTVT.

This clonotype has only a few counts. In DNA, the CDR3 is TGTGCCAGCAGCCTCCCTCCCAGGGGAATCGGGCGAAACACCATATATTTT. Amino acid sequence: CASSLPPRGIGRNTIYF. V usage is TRBV7-3 and J usage is TRBJ1-3; tentative D call: TRBD1 (6 bases). CDR1 and CDR2 from the germline V gene are SGHTA and FQGTGA. V lost 5 bases and J 5 bases, leaving 22 bases between the germline ends. This CDR3 spans 17 amino acids.

This clonotype was observed at least ten times. J is TRBJ2-5 and V is TRBV4-3, with D tentatively TRBD1 or TRBD2 (6 bases each). The CDR3 totals 18 residues. Germline V lookup: CDR1 LGHNA, CDR2 YSLEER. The V and J ends lost 4 bases and 0 bases respectively, with 21 bases between them. CDR3 region: CASSPAEGVGRNQETQYF. The CDR3 DNA follows: TGCGCCAGCAGCCCCGCGGAGGGGGTTGGGAGGAACCAAGAGACCCAGTACTTC.

This clonotype was recorded a few times. This chain connects TRBV10-3 to TRBJ1-5; weak D call: TRBD1 (5 bases). V was clipped by 10 bases and J by 1 base, with 11 bases between them. CDR1 and CDR2 (germline): ENHRY, SYGVKD. This CDR3 is 13 amino acids long. The CDR3 here is CASNGGSNQPQHF. CDR3 sequence (DNA): TGTGCCAGCAACGGGGGGAGCAATCAGCCCCAGCATTTT.

This clonotype was counted a few times. The chain employs TRBV7-2 and TRBJ1-1; D is undetermined. Germline V gene lookup returns CDR1 SGHTA and CDR2 FQGNSA. The CDR3 is 13 amino acids. Trimming pared 5 bases from V and 4 bases from J, leaving 11 bases between. The CDR3 sequence is CASSPWRGTEAFF. The CDR3 DNA reads TGTGCCAGCAGCCCCTGGCGAGGCACTGAAGCTTTCTTT.

V and J are TRBV6-2 or TRBV6-3 and TRBJ2-5; D is undetermined. The CDR3 has 12 residues. Germline CDR1 MNHEY, CDR2 SVGEGT. Trimming stripped 3 bases from V and 5 bases from J, with 7 bases between. CDR3 nucleotide sequence: TGTGCCAGCAGTTATTGGAAGGAGACCCAGTACTTC. Its translation: CASSYWKETQYF.

This clonotype was counted ten times or more. The chain has TRBV7-3 and TRBJ2-3; tentatively, D is TRBD2 (5 bases). The CDR3 has 17 amino acids. Between the trimmed V and J ends, which lost 4 bases and 0 bases, there was a span of 17 bases. CDR1 and CDR2 from the germline V gene are SGHTA and FQGTGA. The DNA for the CDR3 is TGTGCCAGCAGCTCCCCCGGCGGGCGTTCTAGCACAGATACGCAGTATTTT. The encoded protein is CASSSPGGRSSTDTQYF.

The chain is built from TRBV9 and TRBJ2-5; 11 bases line up with TRBD1. The junction had 11 bases not matched to a gene; V was cut back by 2 bases and J by 5 bases. Germline assignment: CDR1 SGDLS and CDR2 YYNGEE. The CDR3 loop spans 17 amino acids. This CDR3 is CASSVSPPGTGGETQYF. In DNA, the CDR3 is TGTGCCAGCAGCGTCTCCCCCCCTGGGACAGGGGGTGAGACCCAGTACTTC.

This clonotype was seen repeatedly, ten times or more. The genes are TRBV24-1 and TRBJ2-3, with D possibly being TRBD2 (6 bases). CDR3 length equals 17 residues. Trimming left V 4 bases short and J 1 base short, with 17 bases between. The germline V gene has CDR1 KGHDR and CDR2 SFDVKD. This chain's CDR3 is CATSDSARRGGTDTQYF. CDR3 sequence (DNA): TGTGCCACCAGTGACTCCGCCCGGCGGGGTGGCACAGATACGCAGTATTTT.

This clonotype was seen a handful of times. The chain recombines TRBV9 with TRBJ2-1; 9 bases line up with TRBD2. Germline CDR1 and CDR2: SGDLS and YYNGEE. CDR3 length: 17 residues. J gave up 8 bases and V 1 base, and 13 bases lay outside the gene matches. DNA for the CDR3: TGTGCCAGCAGCGTATCTCCCGGCGGGGGGGCTTGGGATGAGCAGTTCTTC. Protein: CASSVSPGGGAWDEQFF. The variable domain in full, completed from reference TRBV9 and TRBJ2-1, reads DSGVTQTPKHLITATGQRVTLRCSPRSGDLSVYWYQQSLDQGLQFLIQYYNGEERAKGNILERFSAQQFPDLHSELNLSSLELGDSALYFCASSVSPGGGAWDEQFFGPGTRLTVL.

The chain uses TRBV6-5 and TRBJ1-6, with 7 bases identical to TRBD1. V shed 5 bases and J 9 bases; nucleotides not matched to a gene: 13. The CDR3 loop spans 16 amino acids. The germline CDR1 and CDR2 sequences are MNHEY and SVGAGI. CDR3 sequence (DNA): TGTGCCAGCAGTCGACAGGGAAGGGGATTAAGTTCACCCCTCCACTTT. This translates into CASSRQGRGLSSPLHF.

V and J are TRBV4-3 and TRBJ1-4; TRBD1 might be the D (6 bases). Germline assignment: CDR1 LGHNA and CDR2 YSLEER. Trimming left V 1 base short and J 8 bases short, with 11 bases between. This CDR3 is built from 14 residues. CDR3 DNA: TGCGCCAGCAGCCAAGGGCACAGGGACGAAAAACTGTTTTTT. It specifies CASSQGHRDEKLFF.

This clonotype was seen a few times. V and J are TRBV24-1 and TRBJ2-6, with TRBD1 identical over 7 bases. Per the germline V gene, CDR1 is KGHDR and CDR2 is SFDVKD. CDR3 length: 16 residues. The junction had 4 bases not matched to a gene; V was cut back by 4 bases and J by 2 bases. The CDR3, as DNA: TGTGCCACCAGTGACTACAGGGGACCTGGGGCCAACGTCCTGACTTTC. Its protein is CATSDYRGPGANVLTF.

The rearrangement joins TRBV6-2 or TRBV6-3 to TRBJ1-5; weak D call: TRBD1 (6 bases). Germline CDR1 is MNHEY and CDR2 is SVGEGT. This CDR3 comprises 14 residues. The V and J ends lost 4 bases and 6 bases respectively, with 13 bases between them. The CDR3 sequence: CASSWTSRGQPQHF. CDR3 DNA sequence: TGTGCCAGCAGTTGGACCTCCAGGGGTCAGCCCCAGCATTTT.

A few counts support this clonotype. The chain combines TRBV5-4 with TRBJ2-7; TRBD2 aligns across 10 bases. CDR1 and CDR2 from the germline V gene are SGHNT and YYREEE (reference sequence). With V trimmed by 3 bases and J by 3 bases, 3 bases remained unmatched. The CDR3 is made up of 14 amino acids. CDR3 in amino acids: CASSSLAGNYEQYF. In DNA form, the CDR3 reads TGTGCCAGCAGCTCACTAGCGGGGAACTACGAGCAGTACTTC.

CDR3 residues: CSASRGGRRETQYF. In DNA form, the CDR3 reads TGCAGTGCTAGTCGGGGTGGGCGCAGAGAGACCCAGTACTTC. This chain joins TRBV20-1 and TRBJ2-5, with D perhaps TRBD2 (5 bases). Germline-derived CDR1 and CDR2 are DFQATT and SNEGSKA (reference sequence). The CDR3 is 14 amino acids. Trimming cost V 3 bases and J 4 bases, with 15 bases left between them.

This clonotype was seen a few times. The chain has TRBV6-1 and TRBJ1-2; tentative D call: TRBD1 (5 bases). This CDR3 region has 14 residues. CDR1 is MNHNS, CDR2 SASEGT, per germline. V shed 4 bases and J shed 0 bases, with 9 bases lying between them. The CDR3, as DNA: TGTGCCAGCAGTGGGGCCAGGGCTAACTATGGCTACACCTTC. Amino acid sequence: CASSGARANYGYTF.

V usage is TRBV18 and J usage is TRBJ1-5; the match to TRBD1 covers 7 bases. V shed 2 bases and J 6 bases; nucleotides not matched to a gene: 10. Germline assignment: CDR1 KGHSH and CDR2 LQKENI. The CDR3 loop spans 16 amino acids. As DNA, the CDR3 is TGTGCCAGCTCACCAAGGGGAGGGGGCAGCTTTCAGCCCCAGCATTTT. It yields the protein CASSPRGGGSFQPQHF. Full variable domain (missing parts from reference TRBV18 and TRBJ1-5): NAGVMQNPRHLVRRRGQEARLRCSPMKGHSHVYWYRQLPEEGLKFMVYLQKENIIDESGMPKERFSAEFPKEGPSILRIQQVVRGDSAAYFCASSPRGGGSFQPQHFGDGTRLSIL.

The chain links TRBV6-2 or TRBV6-3 to TRBJ2-7; D is possibly TRBD2 (6 bases). This CDR3 is built from 14 residues. In germline, CDR1 is MNHEY, CDR2 SVGEGT. V lost 6 bases and J lost 7, with 19 bases in between. CDR3 sequence: CASRLFNWAGEQYF. The CDR3 nucleotides are TGTGCCAGCAGGTTATTCAACTGGGCGGGAGAGCAGTACTTC.

This clonotype was seen only a few times. The gene calls are TRBV5-1 and TRBJ2-3, with 8 bases identical to TRBD2. The CDR3 covers 15 residues. V was pared by 5 bases and J by 1 base, with 6 bases of the junction left unmatched. CDR1 SGHRS and CDR2 YFSETQ come from the germline V gene. CDR3 residues: CASRPTSAGTDTQYF. Here the CDR3 DNA reads TGCGCCAGCAGACCGACTAGCGCCGGCACAGATACGCAGTATTTT.

This clonotype turned up a few times. The chain combines TRBV7-3 with TRBJ2-1; D is perhaps TRBD1 (6 bases). V was cut by 5 bases and J by 9 bases, with 23 bases left in between. Germline V gene lookup returns CDR1 SGHTA and CDR2 FQGTGA. There are 16 residues in the CDR3. CDR3 nucleotides: TGTGCCAGCAGCATATCCCTCTTCGGCAGGGGAGCTGAGCAGTTCTTC. It specifies CASSISLFGRGAEQFF.

The chain combines TRBV20-1 with TRBJ1-5; 7 nucleotides align to TRBD1. V lost 3 bases to trimming and J lost 5 bases; unmatched junction nucleotides: 10. The CDR3 has 15 residues. Germline V CDR1 and CDR2: DFQATT, SNEGSKA (reference sequence). CDR3 nucleotide sequence: TGCAGTGCTAGTGGGGACAGAGGAGGGGATCAGCCCCAGCATTTT. It yields the protein CSASGDRGGDQPQHF.

The rearrangement joins TRBV18 to TRBJ2-5; no reliable D call. Germline CDR1 KGHSH, CDR2 LQKENI. The V end lost 0 bases, the J end lost 0 bases, and 8 bases lay between the germline ends. The CDR3 spans 15 residues. In DNA form, the CDR3 reads TGTGCCAGCTCACCACCGAACTGGGACCAAGAGACCCAGTACTTC. Translated, it gives CASSPPNWDQETQYF.

V and J are TRBV11-2 and TRBJ2-2, with TRBD1 as a possible D gene (6 bases). Germline CDR1 and CDR2: SGHAT and FQNNGV. The CDR3 extends over 15 amino acids. Trimming removed 5 bases at V and 7 bases at J, with 17 bases between. In DNA form, the CDR3 reads TGTGCCAGCAGCAAGCTACGGGACACCCGCGGGGAGCTGTTTTTT. Its protein is CASSKLRDTRGELFF.

This clonotype was counted once. The chain links TRBV12-3 or TRBV12-4 to TRBJ1-5, with 9 bases matching TRBD1. V shed 6 bases, J shed 6 bases, and the junction held 3 bases outside the gene matches. There are 13 residues in the CDR3. CDR3 DNA: TGTGCCAGCAGACCGGGACAGGGTCAGCCCCAGCATTTT. Protein sequence: CASRPGQGQPQHF.

CDR3: CASSQASRDSETQYF. In DNA, the CDR3 is TGTGCCAGCAGCCAAGCCTCCCGGGACTCAGAGACCCAGTACTTC. The rearrangement links TRBV4-2 to TRBJ2-5; TRBD2 might be the D (6 bases). V was trimmed by 1 base and J by 4 bases, leaving 13 bases between them. The CDR3 runs to 15 residues. Germline V gene lookup returns CDR1 LGHNA and CDR2 YNFKEQ.